Sequencing of this TCR beta chain was carried out in a study of regulatory T cells in long-lasting Graves disease. Findings and limits, study-wide: Rather than thyroid tissue, only peripheral blood underwent study.

Researchers made TCR beta libraries by using iRepertoire HTBI primers and running Arm-PCR on CDR3 regions. TCRdb reprocessed the multiplex PCR reads with MiXCR, giving one entry per CDR3 protein. Here the sample spans 400,000 or so distinct CDR3 sequences, roughly a quarter being singletons. A few counts support this clonotype. Its matching antigen is unknown. The time point is: persistent/refractory GD, antithyroid drugs over 5 years with positive TRAb. From PBMCs, RNA was extracted and then used to make the TCR library. This sequence originates from a female donor with Graves disease. Sequences were derived from peripheral blood mononuclear cells (PBMCs), sampled when the disease was refractory, from a patient treated with antithyroid drugs.

CDR3: CASSYGRLEQGDYGYTF. DNA for the CDR3: TGTGCCAGCAGTTATGGTCGTTTGGAACAGGGGGACTATGGCTACACCTTC. V and J are TRBV6-4 and TRBJ1-2; 8 bases fit TRBD1. The CDR3 sequence is 17 residues long. Germline V CDR1 and CDR2: MRHNA, SNTAGT. The V gene end was trimmed by 5 bases and the J gene end by 3 bases; junction bases not matched to a gene: 14.